The 11 T cell receptor beta chains listed next were all sequenced from one sample in a study of blood T cell repertoires in COVID-19. Sequencing used immunoSEQ multiplex PCR; TCRdb keeps in-frame clones, though not all of them. The sample consists of some 250,000 clones, roughly 90% of them appearing once. The specimen sequenced was peripheral blood. These receptors were taken from a man aged 60-69 years who had recovered from COVID-19.

V usage is TRBV19 and J usage is TRBJ2-2; 12 nucleotides match TRBD2. Per germline, CDR1 LNHDA and CDR2 SQIVND (reference sequence). The J segment lost 4 bases and the V segment lost 3 bases, leaving 3 bases of the junction unmatched. This CDR3 comprises 16 residues. The CDR3 DNA follows: TGTGCCAGTAGTATCCTAGCGGGGGGGCCCACCGGGGAGCTGTTTTTT. This codes for CASSILAGGPTGELFF.

The chain links TRBV24-1 to TRBJ2-5, with D perhaps matching TRBD1 (5 bases). There are 14 residues in the CDR3. V lost 5 bases to trimming and J lost 3 bases, with 12 bases between them. Per the germline V gene, CDR1 is KGHDR and CDR2 is SFDVKD. The CDR3 bases are TGTGCCACCAGTGCAGGGCAGCTAAAAGAGACCCAGTACTTC. This encodes CATSAGQLKETQYF.

The genes are TRBV18 and TRBJ1-6; 8 bases line up with TRBD1. Germline trimming cut 3 bases from V and 8 bases from J; bases unmatched to any gene: 6. This CDR3 has 15 amino acids. CDR1 and CDR2 from the germline V gene are KGHSH and LQKENI. The CDR3 loop is CASSPLGQEDSPLHF. CDR3 bases: TGTGCCAGCTCACCTCTGGGACAGGAGGATTCACCCCTCCACTTT.

V gene TRBV10-3 combines with J gene TRBJ2-1, with 15 bases that match TRBD2. The CDR3 loop spans 16 amino acids. V lost 6 bases, J lost 7 bases, and 7 bases stayed unmatched. The germline CDR1 and CDR2 sequences are ENHRY and SYGVKD. CDR3 protein: CAIRRTSGGAGNEQFF. The DNA of the CDR3 is TGTGCCATCAGGAGGACTAGCGGGGGGGCAGGGAATGAGCAGTTCTTC.

This chain links TRBV25-1 with TRBJ1-2, with no clear D. Trimming left V 1 base short and J 3 bases short, with 12 bases between. CDR3 length: 15 residues. Germline V gene lookup returns CDR1 MGHDK and CDR2 SYGVNS. The CDR3 loop reads CASSEWEVTYYGYTF. The CDR3 DNA reads TGTGCCAGCAGTGAATGGGAGGTGACTTACTATGGCTACACCTTC.

V is TRBV28 and J is TRBJ1-3, with 7 positions matching TRBD1. This CDR3 comprises 14 residues. Germline CDR1 and CDR2: MDHEN and SYDVKM. V dropped 6 bases and J dropped 1; count of bases not matched to a gene: 3. The CDR3 is CASRGQSSGNTIYF. CDR3 nucleotides: TGTGCCAGCAGGGGACAGTCTTCTGGAAACACCATATATTTT.

The chain is built from TRBV5-8 and TRBJ1-1; D unresolved. The CDR3 is made up of 12 amino acids. Trimming stripped 5 bases from V and 0 bases from J, with 5 bases between. CDR1 and CDR2 (germline): SGHTS, YDEGEE. This chain's CDR3 is CASRFMNTEAFF. CDR3 bases: TGTGCCAGCAGATTTATGAACACTGAAGCTTTCTTT.

The rearrangement joins TRBV28 to TRBJ1-4; TRBD1 matches at 7 bases. The CDR3 extends over 15 amino acids. Germline CDR1 and CDR2: MDHEN and SYDVKM. J gave up 5 bases and V 4 bases, and 7 bases lay outside the gene matches. The CDR3 sequence: CASSSPGQINEKLFF. Written as DNA, the CDR3 is TGTGCCAGCAGTTCACCGGGACAGATAAATGAAAAACTGTTTTTT.

CDR3 amino acids: CATNDRGRTDTQYF. The CDR3 coding sequence is TGTGCCACCAATGACAGGGGGCGGACAGATACGCAGTATTTT. The genes are TRBV24-1 and TRBJ2-3, with 10 bases fitting TRBD1. The germline V gene encodes CDR1 KGHDR and CDR2 SFDVKD. There are 14 residues in the CDR3. With V trimmed by 8 bases and J by 3 bases, 4 bases remained unmatched.

This chain uses TRBV19 with TRBJ2-6, with a possible D match to TRBD2 (5 bases). Germline V gene sequence: CDR1 LNHDA, CDR2 SQIVND (reference sequence). V lost 4 bases and J lost 0, with 7 bases in between. The CDR3 consists of 15 residues. This chain's CDR3 is CASSTTSSGANVLTF. The CDR3 coding sequence is TGTGCCAGTAGTACAACTAGCTCTGGGGCCAACGTCCTGACTTTC.

This chain connects TRBV2 to TRBJ2-1, with TRBD2 identical over 9 bases. The CDR3 consists of 15 residues. The V segment lost 4 bases and the J segment 7 bases; nucleotides outside the gene matches: 8. Per the germline V gene, CDR1 is SNHLY and CDR2 is FYNNEI. The CDR3 loop is CASSVAAGGLNEQFF. In DNA form, the CDR3 reads TGTGCCAGCAGTGTGGCAGCGGGGGGATTAAATGAGCAGTTCTTC. The full variable domain, its missing parts supplied by reference TRBV2 and TRBJ2-1, is EPEVTQTPSHQVTQMGQEVILRCVPISNHLYFYWYRQILGQKVEFLVSFYNNEISEKSEIFDDQFSVERPDGSNFTLKIRSTKLEDSAMYFCASSVAAGGLNEQFFGPGTRLTVL.